Below are 16 T cell receptor beta chains sequenced from a single sample in a study of T cells in localized non-small cell lung cancer. Assay: immunoSEQ multiplex PCR; the TCRdb copy retains only in-frame clones and omits some. Of approximately 60,000 clones in the sample, under 90% were seen once. Here the sequenced sample was peripheral blood, taken before any cancer treatment. All receptors come from a woman aged 35 to 70 with stage I lung adenocarcinoma.

The V gene is TRBV30, the J gene TRBJ1-1, with 8 positions matching TRBD1. This CDR3 spans 19 amino acids. CDR1 and CDR2 (germline): GTSNPN, SVGIG (reference sequence). Trimming removed 1 base from V and 0 bases from J; junction bases left unmatched: 16. The CDR3 loop reads CAWSEGFRGQASMNTEAFF. CDR3 nucleotide sequence: TGTGCCTGGAGTGAAGGATTTAGGGGACAGGCTTCGATGAACACTGAAGCTTTCTTT.

The rearrangement links TRBV11-1 to TRBJ2-7, with TRBD2 matching 13 bases. The CDR3 sequence is 15 residues long. Germline CDR1 reads SGHAT; CDR2 reads FQDESV (reference sequence). Trimming at V came to 5 bases and at J to 6 bases, leaving 7 bases not matched to a gene. The CDR3 coding sequence is TGTGCCAGCAGCGGGACCGGGACTAGCGGGACCGAGCAGTACTTC. Translation gives CASSGTGTSGTEQYF.

This chain uses TRBV9 with TRBJ2-1, with D unresolved. Deletions cut 7 bases from V and 9 bases from J, with 20 bases between. The CDR3 loop spans 14 amino acids. Germline loops: CDR1 SGDLS, CDR2 YYNGEE. CDR3: CASQVGSPSGEQFF. For the CDR3, the DNA is TGTGCCAGCCAGGTAGGGTCCCCCTCCGGTGAGCAGTTCTTC.

V is TRBV18 and J is TRBJ2-3, with D perhaps matching TRBD1 (5 bases). Trimming removed 3 bases from V and 1 base from J, with 14 bases in between. The length of the CDR3 is 16 residues. Germline assignment: CDR1 KGHSH and CDR2 LQKENI. CDR3 sequence reads: CASSPGPTSRTDTQYF. For the CDR3, the DNA is TGTGCCAGCTCACCGGGGCCAACCAGCCGCACAGATACGCAGTATTTT.

The V call is TRBV6-1, the J call TRBJ2-2; no reliable D call. V lost 5 bases to trimming and J lost 4 bases, with 14 bases between them. The CDR3 runs to 15 residues. Germline CDR1 reads MNHNS; CDR2 reads SASEGT. CDR3 coding DNA: TGTGCCAGCAGTCGGCAGGAGCGCAGCACCGGGGAGCTGTTTTTT. Translation: CASSRQERSTGELFF.

This chain uses TRBV7-3 with TRBJ2-5; possible D gene TRBD1, 5 bases. Germline CDR1 is SGHTA and CDR2 is FQGTGA. V lost 2 bases to trimming and J lost 4 bases, with 8 bases between them. This CDR3 has 13 amino acids. The CDR3 loop is CASSLGQGETQYF. DNA of the CDR3: TGTGCCAGCAGCTTAGGGCAGGGAGAGACCCAGTACTTC.

This clone was seen repeatedly, ten times or more. One end of the junction does not line up with germline, which may come from a read error. The chain is built from TRBV29-1 and TRBJ1-2, with D unresolved. The CDR3 totals 8 residues. Germline lookup yields CDR1 SQVTM and CDR2 ANQGSEA. CDR3 in DNA: TGCAGCGTTGAGGGGTCATACTTC. Protein: CSVEGSYF.

This clone was counted once. This chain links TRBV28 with TRBJ1-2, with no clear D. This CDR3 contains 17 residues. Germline V gene data show CDR1 as MDHEN and CDR2 as SYDVKM. Trimming took 6 bases from V and 2 from J, leaving 22 bases between them. The CDR3 nucleotides are TGTGCCAGCAGCCCTGGGCTCGCCCTCTTAGAAAACTATGGCTACACCTTC. Translation gives CASSPGLALLENYGYTF.

This chain uses TRBV30 with TRBJ1-5, with TRBD1 identical over 9 bases. CDR1 and CDR2 (germline): GTSNPN, SVGIG (reference sequence). This CDR3 is built from 13 residues. The V segment lost 5 bases and the J segment 4 bases; nucleotides outside the gene matches: 3. This chain's CDR3 is CAWDGQGNQPQHF. The DNA for the CDR3 is TGTGCCTGGGACGGACAGGGGAATCAGCCCCAGCATTTT.

This sequence joins TRBV7-2 and TRBJ2-5; D is ambiguous. There are 12 residues in the CDR3. CDR1 and CDR2 from the germline V gene are SGHTA and FQGNSA. Trimming removed 0 bases from V and 5 bases from J, with 4 bases in between. The CDR3 region has the DNA TGTGCCAGCAGCTTAGCGGGGGAGACCCAGTACTTC. This codes for CASSLAGETQYF.

The chain carries TRBV6-5 and TRBJ1-1, with D unresolved. Trimming removed 8 bases from V and 8 bases from J, with 12 bases in between. The CDR3 totals 11 residues. Germline CDR1 is MNHEY and CDR2 is SVGAGI. The chain's CDR3 is CASCSAVEAFF. In DNA, the CDR3 is TGTGCCAGCTGCTCGGCCGTCGAAGCTTTCTTT.

The CDR3: CASSSLTGPLRGRPEAFF. CDR3 sequence (DNA): TGTGCCAGCAGTTCCCTAACCGGTCCCCTCAGGGGGCGGCCTGAAGCTTTCTTT. The chain links TRBV28 to TRBJ1-1; 8 bases line up with TRBD1. Trimming removed 4 bases from V and 6 bases from J; junction bases left unmatched: 19. Looked up from germline, CDR1 is MDHEN and CDR2 is SYDVKM. The length of the CDR3 is 18 residues. The whole variable domain, remainder taken from reference TRBV28 and TRBJ1-1, is DVKVTQSSRYLVKRTGEKVFLECVQDMDHENMFWYRQDPGLGLRLIYFSYDVKMKEKGDIPEGYSVSREKKERFSLILESASTNQTSMYLCASSSLTGPLRGRPEAFFGQGTRLTVV.

The chain couples TRBV19 to TRBJ1-2; perhaps TRBD1 as D (6 bases). The CDR3 loop spans 13 amino acids. Trimming took 6 bases from V and 8 from J, leaving 16 bases between them. Germline V gives CDR1 LNHDA, CDR2 SQIVND (reference sequence). The CDR3 nucleotides are TGTGCCAGTAGCAGACGGACAGACGGGGGCTACACCTTC. Translation: CASSRRTDGGYTF.

The gene calls are TRBV5-1 and TRBJ2-1, with no clear D. Per the germline V gene, CDR1 is SGHRS and CDR2 is YFSETQ. Trimming stripped 0 bases from V and 8 bases from J, with 15 bases between. The CDR3 length is 15 residues. CDR3 nucleotides: TGCGCCAGCAGCTTGGAAGGCGGTAGTAACGATGAGCAGTTCTTC. Translated, it gives CASSLEGGSNDEQFF.

This clone was recorded only once. The genes are TRBV6-5 and TRBJ1-5, with TRBD1 matching 10 bases. The CDR3 runs 15 residues. CDR1 MNHEY and CDR2 SVGAGI come from the germline V gene. V shed 5 bases, J shed 8 bases, and the junction held 9 bases outside the gene matches. As DNA, the CDR3 is TGTGCCAGCAGTCCCGCGGGACAGGGGTATGAGCCCCAGCATTTT. Translated, it gives CASSPAGQGYEPQHF.

Only a few counts were recorded for this clone. V gene TRBV10-3 combines with J gene TRBJ1-1; weak D call: TRBD1 (6 bases). The CDR3 spans 16 residues. CDR1 ENHRY and CDR2 SYGVKD come from the germline V gene. With 0 bases removed from V and 1 base from J, the gap between germline ends came to 12 bases. CDR3 coding DNA: TGTGCCATCAGTGAGTCGGGTGCACAGGGGAACACTGAAGCTTTCTTT. It yields the protein CAISESGAQGNTEAFF.